Presented here are 28 T cell receptor beta chains from one specimen sequenced in a study of beta chain features in type 1 diabetes. What was sequenced were expressed TCRB transcripts, since all of the isolated RNA had been reverse transcribed. TCRdb's table, derived via immunoSEQ multiplex PCR, lists solely in-frame clones and lacks some. The table lists 400,000 to 500,000 clones, over 11% of them singletons. Sequences were obtained from naive CD4+ T cells from blood. These receptors all come from a man aged 30 to 45 in good health.

This clone was observed a few times. The chain has TRBV2 and TRBJ2-7; D not resolved. CDR3 length: 15 amino acids. Germline CDR1 reads SNHLY; CDR2 reads FYNNEI. Trimming removed 1 base from V and 3 bases from J, with 13 bases in between. The CDR3 DNA follows: TGTGCCAGCAGTGAAGGGATAGCTGCCCTCTACGAGCAGTACGTC. Protein product: CASSEGIAALYEQYV.

This clone showed up just a few times. The chain has TRBV19 and TRBJ2-4; 7 nucleotides align to TRBD1. CDR3 size: 16 residues. Germline CDR1 is LNHDA and CDR2 is SQIVND (reference sequence). V lost 6 bases to trimming and J lost 4 bases; unmatched junction nucleotides: 12. This CDR3 is CASRLGDPGGKNIQYF. CDR3 DNA sequence: TGTGCCAGTAGGCTGGGGGACCCAGGGGGAAAAAACATTCAGTACTTC.

There are a few counts of this clone. V is TRBV7-6 and J is TRBJ1-5; D is uncertain. The ends were cut back, 6 bases at V and 5 bases at J, with 11 bases in the middle. The CDR3 totals 13 residues. Per the germline V gene, CDR1 is SGHVS and CDR2 is FNYEAQ. CDR3 coding DNA: TGTGCCAGCAGAAAACTTGATGATCAGCCCCAGCATTTT. This codes for CASRKLDDQPQHF.

The chain's CDR3 is CASSLRTGEDEQYF. CDR3 sequence (DNA): TGTGCCAGCAGCTTACGTACAGGGGAGGACGAGCAGTACTTC. The chain recombines TRBV7-9 with TRBJ2-7; D may be TRBD1 (7 bases). This CDR3 has 14 residues. The germline gives CDR1 SEHNR, CDR2 FQNEAQ (reference sequence). V dropped 2 bases and J dropped 5 bases, with 13 bases sitting between them. The entire variable domain, with the rest obtained from reference TRBV7-9 and TRBJ2-7, is as follows: DTGVSQNPRHKITKRGQNVTFRCDPISEHNRLYWYRQTLGQGPEFLTYFQNEAQLEKSRLLSDRFSAERPKGSFSTLEIQRTEQGDSAMYLCASSLRTGEDEQYFGPGTRLTVT.

The genes are TRBV7-2 and TRBJ2-7, with D hard to call. The CDR3 length is 12 residues. Germline V lookup: CDR1 SGHTA, CDR2 FQGNSA. Trimming removed 5 bases from V and 5 bases from J, with 10 bases in between. The CDR3 region is CASSASLNEQYF. Here the CDR3 DNA reads TGTGCCAGCAGCGCTTCGTTGAACGAGCAGTACTTC.

This rearrangement joins TRBV29-1 to TRBJ2-7; the D call may be TRBD1 or TRBD2 (5 bases each). Trimming removed 4 bases at V and 4 bases at J, with 20 bases between. There are 15 residues in the CDR3. From germline, CDR1 is SQVTM and CDR2 ANQGSEA. The CDR3 DNA reads as TGCAGCGTTGCGGGGCTCGGGGCTCCCCTTTACGAGCAGTACGTC. This translates into CSVAGLGAPLYEQYV.

This chain connects TRBV5-6 to TRBJ1-2; D not resolved. The CDR3 spans 15 residues. Trimming left V 1 base short and J 7 bases short, with 17 bases between. Germline V lookup: CDR1 SGHDT, CDR2 YYEEEE. The CDR3 spells CASSLFSLSNTGYTF. The CDR3 DNA reads TGTGCCAGCAGCTTGTTCAGCCTCTCGAACACTGGCTACACCTTC.

The CDR3 region has the DNA TGCGCCAGCAGCCTAACCGGGACAGGGTCGCTCACAGATACGCAGTATTTT. Amino acid sequence: CASSLTGTGSLTDTQYF. The rearrangement joins TRBV4-1 to TRBJ2-3; TRBD1 matches 9 bases. There are 17 residues in the CDR3. V gave up 4 bases and J gave up 2 bases; unmatched junction bases: 10. Germline lookup yields CDR1 MGHRA and CDR2 YSYEKL.

Only a few counts were recorded for this clone. The rearrangement joins TRBV29-1 to TRBJ2-2, with D perhaps being TRBD1 or TRBD2 (5 bases each). Germline CDR1 is SQVTM and CDR2 is ANQGSEA. The CDR3 has 13 amino acids. V was pared by 5 bases and J by 8 bases, with 15 bases between. The CDR3 here is CSVSEGLPGELFF. The CDR3 nucleotides are TGCAGCGTTAGTGAGGGGTTACCGGGGGAGCTGTTTTTT.

The chain couples TRBV30 to TRBJ2-4; D gene ambiguous. CDR3 length: 13 residues. Germline CDR1 reads GTSNPN; CDR2 reads SVGIG (reference sequence). The V end lost 7 bases, the J end lost 1 base, and 11 bases lay between the germline ends. Here the CDR3 DNA reads TGTGCCTATCGGACGGACGCCAAAAACATTCAGTACTTC. Translating it yields CAYRTDAKNIQYF.

This clone has more than one count but fewer than ten. The genes are TRBV13 and TRBJ2-1, with D uncertain. V was pared by 3 bases and J by 4 bases, with 10 bases between. The germline gives CDR1 PRHDT, CDR2 FYEKMQ (reference sequence). The CDR3 is made up of 14 amino acids. The CDR3 reads CASSFPGRYNEQFF. The CDR3 coding sequence is TGTGCCAGCAGCTTCCCGGGCCGGTACAATGAGCAGTTCTTC.

The chain joins TRBV7-3 to TRBJ1-1; D unresolved. Germline V gives CDR1 SGHTA, CDR2 FQGTGA. Trimming took 2 bases from V and 1 from J, leaving 8 bases between them. The CDR3 is made up of 14 amino acids. The CDR3 DNA reads as TGTGCCAGCAGCTTAGACCCGGGGAACACTGAAGCTTTCTTT. It yields the protein CASSLDPGNTEAFF.

The chain recombines TRBV7-2 with TRBJ2-3; D ambiguous. Germline assignment: CDR1 SGHTA and CDR2 FQGNSA. The ends were cut back, 1 base at V and 0 bases at J, with 8 bases in the middle. CDR3 size: 15 residues. Here the CDR3 DNA reads TGTGCCAGCAGCTTAGATGGTACTAGCACAGATACGCAGTATTTT. It yields the protein CASSLDGTSTDTQYF.

In this sample, this clone turned up a few times. The J gene is TRBJ2-7, the V gene TRBV25-1; 10 bases map to TRBD1. Germline loops: CDR1 MGHDK, CDR2 SYGVNS. This CDR3 comprises 15 residues. V lost 7 bases, J lost 5 bases, and 11 bases stayed unmatched. CDR3 sequence: CASTRTTGGYDEQYF. In DNA form, the CDR3 reads TGTGCCAGCACCCGAACGACAGGGGGCTACGACGAGCAGTACTTC.

The CDR3 region is CASSLSGGSFNQPQHF. DNA of the CDR3: TGTGCCAGCAGCCTATCAGGGGGCAGCTTCAATCAGCCCCAGCATTTT. The J gene is TRBJ1-5, the V gene TRBV7-9; 8 bases line up with TRBD1. Germline V gene data show CDR1 as SEHNR and CDR2 as FQNEAQ (reference sequence). Losses at the gene ends were 5 bases for V and 3 bases for J; bases not matched to a gene: 9. The CDR3 is 16 amino acids.

The V and J genes are TRBV5-4 and TRBJ2-7; 10 bases agree with TRBD2. V lost 3 bases, J lost 4 bases, and 4 bases stayed unmatched. This CDR3 comprises 14 residues. The germline V gene encodes CDR1 SGHNT and CDR2 YYREEE (reference sequence). CDR3 protein: CASSSTSGAYEQYF. The CDR3 DNA reads TGTGCCAGCAGCTCAACTAGCGGGGCTTACGAGCAGTACTTC.

The V gene is TRBV4-1, the J gene TRBJ1-5; D may be TRBD1 (5 bases). Trimming cost V 2 bases and J 1 base, with 18 bases left between them. Germline V gene lookup returns CDR1 MGHRA and CDR2 YSYEKL. The CDR3 is made up of 18 amino acids. In nucleotides, the CDR3 is TGCGCCAGCAGCCAACTCGGTGGCCCGGGACGGAGCAATCAGCCCCAGCATTTT. Its translation: CASSQLGGPGRSNQPQHF.

This clone was found a few times. The V call is TRBV12-5, the J call TRBJ2-3, with a weak D call TRBD1 (5 bases). Deletions cut 1 base from V and 2 bases from J, with 10 bases between. CDR1 and CDR2 from the germline V gene are LGHNT and FRNRAP. This CDR3 has 15 residues. The CDR3 region is CASGLGQSSTDTQYF. The CDR3 coding sequence is TGTGCTAGTGGTTTGGGACAGTCATCCACAGATACGCAGTATTTT. The full variable domain, rest sourced from reference TRBV12-5 and TRBJ2-3, is DARVTQTPRHKVTEMGQEVTMRCQPILGHNTVFWYRQTMMQGLELLAYFRNRAPLDDSGMPKDRFSAEMPDATLATLKIQPSEPRDSAVYFCASGLGQSSTDTQYFGPGTRLTVL.

A few counts support this clone. This chain uses TRBV12-5 with TRBJ2-4, with 9 bases fitting TRBD1. Germline lookup yields CDR1 LGHNT and CDR2 FRNRAP. This CDR3 comprises 14 residues. V lost 1 base to trimming and J lost 5 bases; unmatched junction nucleotides: 0. The CDR3 nucleotides are TGTGCTAGTGGTTTGGGGACAGGGGAAAACATTCAGTACTTC. Its protein is CASGLGTGENIQYF.

This clone occurred a few times. The CDR3 coding sequence is TGTGCCAGTAGCAACGTAGATAACTATGGCTACACCTTC. It translates to CASSNVDNYGYTF. V usage is TRBV19 and J usage is TRBJ1-2, with D unclear. V lost 6 bases to trimming and J lost 1 base, with 9 bases between them. This CDR3 region has 13 residues. Looked up from germline, CDR1 is LNHDA and CDR2 is SQIVND (reference sequence).

Only a few counts were recorded for this clone. The V gene is TRBV5-6, the J gene TRBJ1-5, with TRBD1 matching 8 bases. This CDR3 is 14 amino acids long. The V segment lost 4 bases and the J segment 6 bases; nucleotides outside the gene matches: 6. The germline V gene encodes CDR1 SGHDT and CDR2 YYEEEE. CDR3 in amino acids: CASSPDRDAQPQHF. The CDR3 DNA reads as TGTGCCAGCAGCCCGGACAGGGATGCTCAGCCCCAGCATTTT. The full variable domain, in which reference TRBV5-6 and TRBJ1-5 provide the parts outside the CDR3, is DAGVTQSPTHLIKTRGQQVTLRCSPKSGHDTVSWYQQALGQGPQFIFQYYEEEERQRGNFPDRFSGHQFPNYSSELNVNALLLGDSALYLCASSPDRDAQPQHFGDGTRLSIL.

Only a few counts were recorded for this clone. The chain employs TRBV30 and TRBJ1-2; unclear D gene. The CDR3 runs 16 residues. V dropped 2 bases and J dropped 5 bases, with 21 bases sitting between them. Germline V gene data show CDR1 as GTSNPN and CDR2 as SVGIG (reference sequence). The CDR3 loop reads CAWSQTPGAKSYGYTF. The CDR3 region has the DNA TGTGCCTGGAGTCAAACCCCGGGAGCGAAGTCTTATGGCTACACCTTC.

A few counts support this clone. V and J are TRBV15 and TRBJ1-2; D may be TRBD1 (6 bases). Trimming cost V 0 bases and J 8 bases, with 16 bases left between them. Germline-derived CDR1 and CDR2 are LNHNV and YYDKDF (reference sequence). This CDR3 has 15 residues. The CDR3 coding sequence is TGTGCCACCAGCAGAGAACCGGGACATCTGGGCGGCTACACCTTC. Amino acids: CATSREPGHLGGYTF.

The chain has TRBV7-8 and TRBJ2-3, with D hard to call. Trimming took off 1 base at V and 6 bases at J, with 11 bases between the two ends. CDR1 and CDR2 from the germline V gene are SGHVS and FQNEAQ. The CDR3 is 14 residues long. For the CDR3, the DNA is TGTGCCAGCAGCTTAGTAACTTTCATGGATACGCAGTATTTT. Translated: CASSLVTFMDTQYF.

The rearrangement uses TRBV25-1 and TRBJ1-2; D gene unclear. The germline V gene has CDR1 MGHDK and CDR2 SYGVNS. Trimming pared 0 bases from V and 4 bases from J, leaving 6 bases between. The CDR3 is made up of 13 amino acids. CDR3: CASSEYLFYGYTF. The CDR3 region has the DNA TGTGCCAGCAGTGAATATTTGTTCTATGGCTACACCTTC.

The V and J genes are TRBV18 and TRBJ2-3, with 7 bases identical to TRBD1. With 2 bases clipped from V and 3 bases from J, the junction kept 5 bases outside the gene matches. The CDR3 is made up of 15 amino acids. Germline values: CDR1 KGHSH, CDR2 LQKENI. DNA for the CDR3: TGTGCCAGCTCACCAACGAAGGGGGCAACAGATACGCAGTATTTT. Protein product: CASSPTKGATDTQYF.

The chain has TRBV7-9 and TRBJ2-6, with D uncertain. In germline, CDR1 is SEHNR, CDR2 FQNEAQ (reference sequence). V was trimmed by 6 bases and J by 1 base, leaving 10 bases between them. The CDR3 sequence is 15 residues long. For the CDR3, the DNA is TGTGCCAGCAGTCAAGTGAGGTCTGGGGCCAACGTCCTGACTTTC. Amino acid sequence: CASSQVRSGANVLTF.

This clone turned up a few times. The chain couples TRBV9 to TRBJ2-1; the match to TRBD2 covers 7 bases. The CDR3 is 14 amino acids. Germline CDR1 reads SGDLS; CDR2 reads YYNGEE. V shed 0 bases and J 9 bases; nucleotides not matched to a gene: 6. The CDR3 DNA is TGTGCCAGCAGCGTAGAGGGCGGGAGTCTTGAGCAGTTCTTC. Its translation is CASSVEGGSLEQFF.